A single T cell receptor (beta chain) is shown here with its context. The data derive from a study of blood T cell repertoires in COVID-19. Repertoires were generated with immunoSEQ multiplex PCR, while TCRdb's copy carries only in-frame clones and drops some. The table includes about 83,000 clones, about 82% detected once. Germline CDR1 is LGHNA and CDR2 is YNFKEQ. V lost 4 bases to trimming and J lost 10 bases; unmatched junction nucleotides: 16. The CDR3 runs to 16 residues. V usage is TRBV4-2 and J usage is TRBJ1-1, with 9 bases fitting TRBD1. The clonotype originates from a man over 45 with active COVID-19. The sample comprised peripheral blood. CDR3 nucleotides: TGTGCCAGCAGCCCGAGTCTATTAACAGGGGGCAAAATAGCTTTCTTT. Residues: CASSPSLLTGGKIAFF.